This T cell receptor (beta chain) derives from a study of PD-1 blockade in classical Hodgkin lymphoma. Each patient experienced a relapse that followed autologous stem cell transplantation, and brentuximab vedotin exposure varied. TCRdb's table, derived via immunoSEQ multiplex PCR, lists solely in-frame clones and lacks some. Here the sample spans roughly 90,000 clones, approximately 80% being singletons. The length of the CDR3 is 15 residues. Trimming cost V 7 bases and J 5 bases; bases outside gene matches: 12. Per germline, CDR1 WSHSY and CDR2 SAAADI. This specimen consisted of peripheral blood mononuclear cells (PBMCs), obtained before the second cycle of nivolumab. This chain uses TRBV10-2 with TRBJ2-7; 9 nucleotides line up with TRBD2. The sequence came from a human donor with classical Hodgkin lymphoma. The CDR3 region is CASTFKAGGFDEQYF. As DNA, the CDR3 is TGCGCCAGCACTTTCAAGGCGGGAGGGTTCGACGAGCAGTACTTC.